The 19 T cell receptor beta chains below come from one sample, sequenced in a study of T cell responses to AZD1222 COVID-19 vaccine. Clones were sequenced by immunoSEQ multiplex PCR, and TCRdb holds only the in-frame ones, with some missing. The table shows about 76,000 clones, with approximately 88% occurring only once. This specimen was peripheral blood, taken on day 0 of MenACWY control vaccination. The receptor source for this set is an adult in good health.

The chain uses TRBV29-1 and TRBJ1-2; 7 bases fit TRBD1. The CDR3 spans 12 residues. The ends lost 3 bases at V and 7 bases at J; junction bases unmatched: 5. Per the germline V gene, CDR1 is SQVTM and CDR2 is ANQGSEA. The chain's CDR3 is CSVEGTVTGYTF. The DNA of the CDR3 is TGCAGCGTTGAGGGGACAGTGACTGGCTACACCTTC.

J is TRBJ1-4 and V is TRBV19; 9 nucleotides agree with TRBD1. V lost 4 bases and J lost 8; bases outside the gene matches: 11. CDR1 LNHDA and CDR2 SQIVND come from the germline V gene (reference sequence). The CDR3 length is 16 residues. CDR3 loop: CASSTIPGQGGEKLFF. The CDR3 coding sequence is TGTGCCAGTAGTACAATTCCGGGACAGGGTGGAGAAAAACTGTTTTTT.

The DNA for the CDR3 is TGTGCCAGCAGCTTAGTAGATAAGTCCTACGAGCAGTACTTC. Its protein product is CASSLVDKSYEQYF. The V call is TRBV7-9, the J call TRBJ2-7; D gene uncertain. The germline V gene encodes CDR1 SEHNR and CDR2 FQNEAQ (reference sequence). The CDR3 sequence is 14 residues long. Between the trimmed V and J ends, which lost 1 base and 1 base, there was a span of 8 bases.

Concerning this clone itself: Other DNA sequences within the sample encode an identical CDR3. The chain has TRBV7-9 and TRBJ2-3, with 7 positions matching TRBD1. The CDR3 loop spans 14 amino acids. Looked up from germline, CDR1 is SEHNR and CDR2 is FQNEAQ (reference sequence). The V gene end was trimmed by 5 bases and the J gene end by 1 base; junction bases not matched to a gene: 3. The CDR3 is CASSPQGGTDTQYF. The DNA for the CDR3 is TGTGCCAGCAGCCCTCAGGGGGGCACAGATACGCAGTATTTT.

The chain couples TRBV13 to TRBJ1-2; TRBD1 agrees at 8 bases. With 5 bases clipped from V and 8 bases from J, the junction kept 7 bases outside the gene matches. Germline V gene lookup returns CDR1 PRHDT and CDR2 FYEKMQ (reference sequence). The CDR3 spans 13 residues. CDR3 amino acids: CASSQDRVSGYTF. In DNA form, the CDR3 reads TGTGCCAGCAGCCAGGACAGGGTTAGCGGCTACACCTTC.

J is TRBJ1-2 and V is TRBV28; no definite D call. This CDR3 contains 12 residues. Germline CDR1 reads MDHEN; CDR2 reads SYDVKM. V lost 2 bases to trimming and J lost 8 bases, with 9 bases between them. The DNA of the CDR3 is TGTGCCAGCAGTTTACGGTCATACGGCTACACCTTC. Translating gives CASSLRSYGYTF.

The V call is TRBV7-8, the J call TRBJ2-1, with 8 bases fitting TRBD1. The V segment lost 4 bases and the J segment 4 bases; nucleotides outside the gene matches: 12. This CDR3 region has 17 residues. The germline V gene encodes CDR1 SGHVS and CDR2 FQNEAQ. The CDR3 nucleotides read TGTGCCAGCAGCTCTAGACCAGGGGGCGAACGGTACAATGAGCAGTTCTTC. It yields the protein CASSSRPGGERYNEQFF.

This chain joins TRBV6-5 and TRBJ1-2; D remains ambiguous. CDR3 length: 13 amino acids. Trimming stripped 2 bases from V and 2 bases from J, with 6 bases between. Germline V lookup: CDR1 MNHEY, CDR2 SVGAGI. CDR3 bases: TGTGCCAGCAGTTACGACCTAAACTATGGCTACACCTTC. This gives the protein CASSYDLNYGYTF.

This clone came up a few times. The chain joins TRBV15 to TRBJ1-1; the D gene is possibly TRBD1 (6 bases). CDR1 LNHNV and CDR2 YYDKDF come from the germline V gene (reference sequence). The CDR3 contains 14 residues. V was trimmed by 4 bases and J by 5 bases, leaving 14 bases between them. The CDR3 region has the DNA TGTGCCACCAGCAAACAAGGGGGGGAAACTGAAGCTTTCTTT. It yields the protein CATSKQGGETEAFF.

The V gene is TRBV28, the J gene TRBJ2-7, with TRBD1 matching over 10 bases. From germline, CDR1 is MDHEN and CDR2 SYDVKM. The ends lost 6 bases at V and 4 bases at J; junction bases unmatched: 6. This CDR3 contains 14 residues. The CDR3 DNA sequence: TGTGCCAGCAGCCCTAGGGACAGGGGTTACGAGCAGTACTTC. This codes for CASSPRDRGYEQYF.

The chain recombines TRBV5-1 with TRBJ2-7; no reliable D call. Trimming left V 0 bases short and J 2 bases short, with 3 bases between. Germline lookup yields CDR1 SGHRS and CDR2 YFSETQ. The CDR3 runs 12 residues. DNA of the CDR3: TGCGCCAGCAGCTTGGAACCCTACGAGCAGTACTTC. As protein: CASSLEPYEQYF.

This chain connects TRBV27 to TRBJ2-3; 7 nucleotides agree with TRBD2. With V trimmed by 4 bases and J by 2 bases, 9 bases remained unmatched. The germline V gene has CDR1 MNHEY and CDR2 SMNVEV (reference sequence). CDR3 length: 16 residues. The CDR3: CASSWAAGSSTDTQYF. DNA for the CDR3: TGTGCCAGCAGTTGGGCAGCGGGATCTTCCACAGATACGCAGTATTTT.

The rearrangement links TRBV9 to TRBJ2-5, with D possibly matching TRBD2 (5 bases). Germline loops: CDR1 SGDLS, CDR2 YYNGEE. CDR3 length: 13 amino acids. Trimming took off 2 bases at V and 5 bases at J, with 10 bases between the two ends. The CDR3, as DNA: TGTGCCAGCAGCGTCGGAGGTGGGGAGACCCAGTACTTC. Residues: CASSVGGGETQYF.

This sequence joins TRBV7-2 and TRBJ2-5; unclear D gene. The CDR3 contains 15 residues. Germline lookup yields CDR1 SGHTA and CDR2 FQGNSA. Trimming left V 5 bases short and J 1 base short, with 14 bases between. The CDR3 nucleotides are TGTGCCAGCAGCCCCTCGTATGCACTCCAAGAGACCCAGTACTTC. As protein: CASSPSYALQETQYF.

This clone has just one count. The chain combines TRBV20-1 with TRBJ1-1; D gene ambiguous. Germline lookup yields CDR1 DFQATT and CDR2 SNEGSKA (reference sequence). This CDR3 contains 11 residues. The chain's CDR3 is CSPPENTEAFF. In DNA form, the CDR3 reads TGCAGCCCCCCAGAGAACACTGAAGCTTTCTTT.

The rearrangement joins TRBV2 to TRBJ1-1; D ambiguous. Germline V gene lookup returns CDR1 SNHLY and CDR2 FYNNEI. This CDR3 is 12 amino acids long. V was shortened by 7 bases and J by 4 bases, with 10 bases between the two germline ends. In nucleotides, the CDR3 is TGTGCCAGCAAGGGTGCAGGCACTGAAGCTTTCTTT. It yields the protein CASKGAGTEAFF.

The V and J genes are TRBV6-5 and TRBJ2-1; 12 bases are a match to TRBD2. Germline CDR1 MNHEY, CDR2 SVGAGI. Trimming removed 4 bases from V and 2 bases from J; junction bases left unmatched: 3. This CDR3 is built from 16 residues. CDR3 in amino acids: CASSSRLAGAYNEQFF. The CDR3 bases are TGTGCCAGCAGTTCCCGACTAGCGGGAGCCTACAATGAGCAGTTCTTC.

This sequence joins TRBV19 and TRBJ2-7; the D gene is possibly TRBD1 (6 bases). The germline V gene has CDR1 LNHDA and CDR2 SQIVND (reference sequence). The CDR3 has 12 residues. The V end lost 4 bases, the J end lost 6 bases, and 10 bases lay between the germline ends. As DNA, the CDR3 is TGTGCCAGTAGTACTACAGGGATCGAGCAGTACTTC. Its translation is CASSTTGIEQYF. The full variable domain, completed using reference TRBV19 and TRBJ2-7, is DGGITQSPKYLFRKEGQNVTLSCEQNLNHDAMYWYRQDPGQGLRLIYYSQIVNDFQKGDIAEGYSVSREKKESFPLTVTSAQKNPTAFYLCASSTTGIEQYFGPGTRLTVT.

The CDR3 here is CASSFQGSETQYF. In nucleotides, the CDR3 is TGTGCCAGCAGTTTTCAGGGTTCGGAGACCCAGTACTTC. The rearrangement links TRBV12-3 or TRBV12-4 to TRBJ2-5; tentative D call: TRBD1 (5 bases). The CDR3 sequence is 13 residues long. Trimming stripped 3 bases from V and 5 bases from J, with 10 bases between.